A selection of T cell receptor beta chains follows, all from one sample in a study of cytomegalovirus exposure and HLA in healthy donors. Generated by immunoSEQ multiplex PCR, the TCRdb table keeps only in-frame clones and is missing some. The table has 150,000 to 200,000 clones, about 81% seen once; the top ten hold around 2.1%. Sequencing was done on a sample of PBMCs. These receptors were obtained from a woman aged 18-29 years in good health and CMV-seropositive. CDR3s include the opening cysteine and the closing phenylalanine or tryptophan. The D gene is left open where the match is weak. Size is omitted from some rows. Given values are once, few, many or a class for expanded clones.

NA	NA	TRBV5-4	TRBJ1-2	CASSLAARGGYGYTF	TGTGCCAGCAGCTTGGCCGCCAGGGGAGGGTATGGCTACACCTTC
TRBD1	NA	TRBV19	TRBJ1-2	CASSKQGAPGYTF	TGTGCCAGTAGTAAACAGGGGGCGCCTGGCTACACCTTC
NA	NA	TRBV15	TRBJ1-6	CATSRDHRAGNSPLHF	TGTGCCACCAGCAGAGACCACAGGGCGGGCAATTCACCCCTCCACTTT
NA	NA	TRBV7-9	TRBJ2-5	CASSLTTLGGETQYF	TGTGCCAGCAGCTTAACGACTTTGGGGGGAGAGACCCAGTACTTC
NA	NA	TRBV7-9	TRBJ2-1	CASSLEGGPETGFNEQFF	TGTGCCAGCAGCTTAGAGGGGGGGCCTGAGACGGGCTTTAATGAGCAGTTCTTC
TRBD1	NA	TRBV7-9	TRBJ2-1	CASSVQGPSSYNEQFF	TGTGCCAGCAGCGTACAGGGGCCTAGCTCCTACAATGAGCAGTTCTTC
NA	NA	TRBV5-4	TRBJ2-3	CASSWGAGTDTQYF	TGTGCCAGCAGCTGGGGAGCGGGCACAGATACGCAGTATTTT
TRBD1	NA	TRBV5-6	TRBJ2-7	CASSLGGGSQYEQYF	TGTGCCAGCAGCTTGGGAGGGGGCTCACAATACGAGCAGTACTTC
TRBD1	once	TRBV5-1	TRBJ2-5	CASSYVAGQGGETQYF	TGCGCCAGCAGCTACGTCGCGGGACAGGGTGGAGAGACCCAGTACTTC
NA	NA	TRBV4-1	TRBJ2-3	CASSQAQRPSSTDTQYF	TGCGCCAGCAGCCAAGCCCAGAGGCCCTCTAGCACAGATACGCAGTATTTT
NA	NA	TRBV6-6	TRBJ2-7	CASSYSGSSYEQYF	TGTGCCAGCAGTTACTCGGGCTCCTCCTACGAGCAGTACTTC
TRBD2	few	TRBV5-1	TRBJ2-3	CASSSGGPSTDTQYF	TGCGCCAGCAGCTCGGGGGGGCCTAGCACAGATACGCAGTATTTT
TRBD2	NA	TRBV5-4	TRBJ2-1	CASSPGTSGGEQFF	TGTGCCAGCAGCCCCGGGACTAGCGGGGGTGAGCAGTTCTTC
NA	few	TRBV5-1	TRBJ2-7	CASSFRVGLYEQYF	TGCGCCAGCAGCTTTCGGGTGGGACTTTACGAGCAGTACTTC